The 17 T cell receptor beta chains below come from one sample, sequenced in a study of CD8 T cells in Susac syndrome (dated by TCRdb to about 2019). Receptors were amplified or captured by the immunoSEQ multiplex PCR assay. RNA was extracted with the RNeasy kit and about 0.5 to 1 ug was reverse transcribed using random hexamers. The public reads were quality trimmed at Q25 with fastp and then assembled into clones with MiXCR by TCRdb, keeping productive beta chains. Every CDR3 protein is listed once, alongside the most common genes and DNA of its rows. This sample holds some 120,000 distinct CDR3 sequences; more than 90% were observed only once. More than 0.095% of the sample rests with the top ten. The specimen was CD4+ T cells from PBMCs. The receptors were gathered from a human donor in good health.

The rearrangement uses TRBV29-1 and TRBJ1-2, with no clear D. Germline V lookup: CDR1 SQVTM, CDR2 ANQGSEA. The CDR3 has 12 amino acids. The ends were cut back, 1 base at V and 7 bases at J, with 10 bases in the middle. The CDR3 DNA reads as TGCAGCGTTGAAGCGGGATTCGGTGGCTACACCTTC. Protein: CSVEAGFGGYTF.

The chain uses TRBV4-1 and TRBJ2-1; no definite D call. The CDR3 spans 18 residues. Germline V gene data show CDR1 as MGHRA and CDR2 as YSYEKL. The germline V and J ends were trimmed by 3 bases and 3 bases, with 21 bases remaining between them. The CDR3, as DNA: TGCGCCAGCAGCCAGTTCCTATCGGTAGGCGGTATCTACAATGAGCAGTTCTTC. It specifies CASSQFLSVGGIYNEQFF.

The gene calls are TRBV4-2 and TRBJ2-5; possibly TRBD2 for D (6 bases). Germline CDR1 LGHNA, CDR2 YNFKEQ. The CDR3 spans 16 residues. V dropped 1 base and J dropped 3 bases, with 15 bases sitting between them. Here the CDR3 DNA reads TGTGCCAGCAGCCAAGCCGGGACTTCAGGCAAAGAGACCCAGTACTTC. This encodes CASSQAGTSGKETQYF.

V and J are TRBV19 and TRBJ1-1, with D unclear. With 6 bases removed from V and 3 bases from J, the gap between germline ends came to 8 bases. Germline V lookup: CDR1 LNHDA, CDR2 SQIVND (reference sequence). The CDR3 is 12 residues long. For the CDR3, the DNA is TGTGCCAGTAGCGGGCAAGACACTGAAGCTTTCTTT. Protein product: CASSGQDTEAFF.

The rearrangement uses TRBV7-2 and TRBJ2-5, with 10 bases identical to TRBD2. CDR1 and CDR2 (germline): SGHTA, FQGNSA. The V and J ends lost 1 base and 3 bases, in that order; junction bases with no gene match: 2. The CDR3 has 15 amino acids. The CDR3 is CASSLGTSGKETQYF. CDR3 coding DNA: TGTGCCAGCAGCTTAGGGACTAGCGGAAAAGAGACCCAGTACTTC.

V usage is TRBV12-3 or TRBV12-4 and J usage is TRBJ2-5; the D gene could be TRBD1 or TRBD2 (5 bases each). The CDR3 consists of 14 residues. With 6 bases removed from V and 4 bases from J, the gap between germline ends came to 15 bases. The CDR3 DNA follows: TGTGCCAGCAGCCCACGGGACCCCCGAGAGACCCAGTACTTC. It translates to CASSPRDPRETQYF.

The V call is TRBV5-6, the J call TRBJ2-6, with D maybe TRBD2 (6 bases). The CDR3 spans 15 residues. From germline, CDR1 is SGHDT and CDR2 YYEEEE. The V gene lost 3 bases and the J gene lost 2 bases, with 9 bases spanning the gap. CDR3 region: CASSSRGAGANVLTF. DNA of the CDR3: TGTGCCAGCAGCTCCCGCGGGGCTGGGGCCAACGTCCTGACTTTC.

The chain employs TRBV7-9 and TRBJ1-4, with D possibly matching TRBD1 (6 bases). V was clipped by 0 bases and J by 8 bases, with 22 bases between them. This CDR3 spans 18 amino acids. Germline V lookup: CDR1 SEHNR, CDR2 FQNEAQ (reference sequence). CDR3 residues: CASSLALRTQRGGEKLFF. The CDR3 DNA sequence: TGTGCCAGCAGCTTAGCGCTCCGGACACAACGAGGGGGAGAAAAACTGTTTTTT.

This clonotype was recorded a few times. CDR3 DNA sequence: TGTGCCAGCAGCCGACAGGGTCCCGATGGCTACACCTTC. Amino acid sequence: CASSRQGPDGYTF. The chain recombines TRBV27 with TRBJ1-2, with 7 bases aligning to TRBD1. The CDR3 has 13 residues. The germline CDR1 and CDR2 sequences are MNHEY and SMNVEV (reference sequence). V lost 6 bases and J lost 6; bases outside the gene matches: 7.

V and J are TRBV4-2 and TRBJ1-2; 7 bases map to TRBD1. The CDR3 is 15 residues long. Germline V CDR1 and CDR2: LGHNA, YNFKEQ. After removal of 0 bases from V and 4 bases from J, the junction contained 5 bases not matched to a gene. DNA for the CDR3: TGTGCCAGCAGCCAAGAATCTAGGGGGCTCTATGGCTACACCTTC. Translating gives CASSQESRGLYGYTF.

V usage is TRBV28 and J usage is TRBJ2-5; 7 bases are shared with TRBD1. CDR1 and CDR2 from the germline V gene are MDHEN and SYDVKM. V dropped 6 bases and J dropped 7; count of bases not matched to a gene: 14. The CDR3 is 15 residues long. This CDR3 is CASSRDRWFFGTQYF. The CDR3 region has the DNA TGTGCCAGCAGCCGGGACAGATGGTTTTTCGGGACCCAGTACTTC.

The chain carries TRBV7-9 and TRBJ2-7; D tentatively fits TRBD1 or TRBD2 (5 bases each). Trimming removed 5 bases from V and 7 bases from J, with 15 bases in between. There are 13 residues in the CDR3. Germline CDR1 reads SEHNR; CDR2 reads FQNEAQ (reference sequence). The CDR3 reads CASSRGTSGEQYF. The CDR3 nucleotides read TGTGCCAGCAGCCGTGGGACCTCAGGGGAGCAGTACTTC.

The chain couples TRBV5-4 to TRBJ2-7, with TRBD2 identical over 11 bases. Germline-derived CDR1 and CDR2 are SGHNT and YYREEE (reference sequence). CDR3 length equals 14 residues. After removal of 5 bases from V and 6 bases from J, the junction contained 7 bases not matched to a gene. The CDR3 region is CASSYGLAGSEQYF. The CDR3, as DNA: TGTGCCAGCAGTTACGGACTAGCGGGCAGCGAGCAGTACTTC. The full variable domain, completed using reference TRBV5-4 and TRBJ2-7, is ETGVTQSPTHLIKTRGQQVTLRCSSQSGHNTVSWYQQALGQGPQFIFQYYREEENGRGNFPPRFSGLQFPNYSSELNVNALELDDSALYLCASSYGLAGSEQYFGPGTRLTVT.

This clonotype was seen a single time. The gene calls are TRBV27 and TRBJ2-1; 11 bases align to TRBD1. Per the germline V gene, CDR1 is MNHEY and CDR2 is SMNVEV (reference sequence). There are 13 residues in the CDR3. Losses at the gene ends were 5 bases for V and 14 bases for J; bases not matched to a gene: 8. The CDR3 region is CASSPGQGAGEFF. CDR3 coding DNA: TGTGCCAGCAGTCCAGGACAGGGGGCGGGTGAGTTCTTC.

This clonotype was seen more than once but under ten times. J is TRBJ2-7 and V is TRBV29-1; D not certain. V shed 4 bases and J shed 1 base, with 8 bases lying between them. This CDR3 has 12 residues. In germline, CDR1 is SQVTM, CDR2 ANQGSEA. In DNA form, the CDR3 reads TGCAGCGTTGTGGGCAATTCCTACGAGCAGTACTTC. The encoded protein is CSVVGNSYEQYF.

This clonotype was detected only once. The rearrangement uses TRBV29-1 and TRBJ1-3; D might be TRBD1 (5 bases). Germline V CDR1 and CDR2: SQVTM, ANQGSEA. This CDR3 region has 14 residues. Trimming cost V 1 base and J 0 bases, with 7 bases left between them. The CDR3 is CSVEGDSSGNTIYF. The CDR3 coding sequence is TGCAGCGTTGAAGGGGACTCCTCTGGAAACACCATATATTTT.

The chain joins TRBV20-1 to TRBJ2-4; D is ambiguous. CDR1 and CDR2 (germline): DFQATT, SNEGSKA (reference sequence). The CDR3 has 14 residues. The ends were cut back, 6 bases at V and 1 base at J, with 13 bases in the middle. CDR3 sequence reads: CSAKDGNAKNIQYF. CDR3 DNA sequence: TGCAGTGCCAAAGACGGAAACGCCAAAAACATTCAGTACTTC.